These 21 T cell receptor beta chains were all obtained from the same sample, sequenced in a study of OX40 agonist ivuxolimab in advanced cancers. Measured with immunoSEQ multiplex PCR; TCRdb has only the in-frame clones, and not every one. The sample lists approximately 22,000 clones; about 86% were seen once. This specimen was CD4+ or CD8+ T cells sorted from blood, taken in a trial of the OX40 agonist ivuxolimab. All receptors derive from an adult with an advanced solid tumor such as melanoma, head and neck, liver or kidney cancer.

The rearrangement links TRBV7-9 to TRBJ2-5; D gene unclear. Germline-derived CDR1 and CDR2 are SEHNR and FQNEAQ (reference sequence). This CDR3 spans 13 amino acids. The germline V and J ends were trimmed by 6 bases and 1 base, with 9 bases remaining between them. CDR3 residues: CASSPTAQETQYF. CDR3 coding DNA: TGTGCCAGCAGTCCTACGGCCCAAGAGACCCAGTACTTC.

The chain is built from TRBV7-6 and TRBJ2-5, with TRBD1 identical over 10 bases. Germline V gives CDR1 SGHVS, CDR2 FNYEAQ. There are 17 residues in the CDR3. The V and J ends lost 5 bases and 6 bases, in that order; junction bases with no gene match: 15. The CDR3 region is CASSLGQGVLAQQTQYF. Written as DNA, the CDR3 is TGTGCCAGCAGCCTAGGACAGGGGGTATTGGCACAACAGACCCAGTACTTC.

The chain links TRBV5-4 to TRBJ2-1; TRBD2 matches 13 bases. Germline V gives CDR1 SGHNT, CDR2 YYREEE (reference sequence). CDR3 length: 15 amino acids. V gave up 4 bases and J gave up 3 bases; unmatched junction bases: 1. The CDR3 spells CASSRTSGSYNEQFF. CDR3 coding DNA: TGTGCCAGCAGCCGGACTAGCGGGAGCTACAATGAGCAGTTCTTC.

The chain joins TRBV5-5 to TRBJ2-2; possible D gene TRBD1, 5 bases. Germline CDR1 is SGHKS and CDR2 is YYEKEE (reference sequence). V gave up 4 bases and J gave up 1 base, with 14 bases separating them. The CDR3 is made up of 16 amino acids. For the CDR3, the DNA is TGTGCCAGCAGCCCTGGGCCAGGGTTGAACACCGGGGAGCTGTTTTTT. This gives the protein CASSPGPGLNTGELFF.

In its sample, this clone was seen once. The chain combines TRBV2 with TRBJ1-6; no clear D gene. This CDR3 is built from 14 residues. The germline gives CDR1 SNHLY, CDR2 FYNNEI. V dropped 8 bases and J dropped 0 bases, with 8 bases sitting between them. The CDR3 region has the DNA TGTGCCAGCGGCGAGAGCTCCTATAATTCACCCCTCCACTTT. Its translation is CASGESSYNSPLHF.

The chain combines TRBV6-5 with TRBJ2-7, with 7 bases lining up with TRBD1. Germline V CDR1 and CDR2: MNHEY, SVGAGI. CDR3 length equals 13 residues. V trimming: 7 bases; J trimming: 5 bases; junction bases outside the gene matches: 8. CDR3 amino acids: CASKTRQGDEQYF. CDR3 DNA: TGTGCCAGCAAAACCCGCCAGGGGGACGAGCAGTACTTC.

The chain has TRBV6-5 and TRBJ1-3; D is unclear. Trimming took 0 bases from V and 0 from J, leaving 9 bases between them. Germline V CDR1 and CDR2: MNHEY, SVGAGI. The CDR3 sequence is 16 residues long. CDR3: CASSYSTASSGNTIYF. In DNA form, the CDR3 reads TGTGCCAGCAGTTACTCGACCGCGAGCTCTGGAAACACCATATATTTT.

The chain employs TRBV29-1 and TRBJ2-7; 8 bases align to TRBD1. Per germline, CDR1 SQVTM and CDR2 ANQGSEA. The CDR3 runs to 13 residues. After removal of 7 bases from V and 4 bases from J, the junction contained 9 bases not matched to a gene. As DNA, the CDR3 is TGCAGCGCCTTGGACAGGGATCTTTACGAGCAGTACTTC. Amino acid sequence: CSALDRDLYEQYF.

The V and J genes are TRBV11-2 and TRBJ2-7; TRBD2 matches 9 bases. The CDR3 contains 14 residues. CDR1 and CDR2 (germline): SGHAT, FQNNGV. With V trimmed by 3 bases and J by 4 bases, 4 bases remained unmatched. CDR3 sequence reads: CASSFAGGGYEQYF. As DNA, the CDR3 is TGTGCCAGCAGCTTCGCGGGAGGGGGGTACGAGCAGTACTTC.

V and J are TRBV2 and TRBJ2-1; D might be TRBD1 (6 bases). The CDR3 extends over 13 amino acids. V lost 4 bases and J lost 4, with 8 bases in between. Per the germline V gene, CDR1 is SNHLY and CDR2 is FYNNEI. The CDR3 sequence is CASSVQGYNEQFF. Here the CDR3 DNA reads TGTGCCAGCAGTGTACAGGGTTACAATGAGCAGTTCTTC.

The chain couples TRBV5-4 to TRBJ2-1; 12 bases are a match to TRBD2. CDR1 and CDR2 (germline): SGHNT, YYREEE (reference sequence). V lost 0 bases, J lost 5 bases, and 9 bases stayed unmatched. The CDR3 sequence is 18 residues long. This CDR3 is CASSLAWTSGASNNEQFF. CDR3 coding DNA: TGTGCCAGCAGCTTGGCTTGGACTAGCGGGGCTTCGAACAATGAGCAGTTCTTC.

V usage is TRBV9 and J usage is TRBJ2-7, with D perhaps TRBD2 (6 bases). V lost 4 bases and J lost 6, with 17 bases in between. Germline loops: CDR1 SGDLS, CDR2 YYNGEE. The CDR3 is made up of 14 amino acids. The CDR3 loop reads CASSPSLVGGEQYF. The CDR3 coding sequence is TGTGCCAGCAGCCCATCCTTGGTGGGGGGCGAGCAGTACTTC.

Worth noting for this clone: Germline is not matched at one junction end, which may reflect a read error. CDR3 amino acids: CASSDRSSGNIIYF. The DNA of the CDR3 is TGTGCCAGCAGCGACAGGAGCTCTGGAAACATCATATATTTT. The chain links TRBV7-2 to TRBJ1-3; D perhaps matches TRBD1 (6 bases). This CDR3 region has 14 residues. The germline V gene encodes CDR1 SGHTA and CDR2 FQGNSA. Complete variable domain (other parts from reference TRBV7-2 and TRBJ1-3): GAGVSQSPSNKVTEKGKDVELRCDPISGHTALYWYRQSLGQGLEFLIYFQGNSAPDKSGLPSDRFSAERTGGSVSTLTIQRTQQEDSAVYLCASSDRSSGNIIYFGEGSWLTVV.

The CDR3 loop reads CASTTGLAGGLETQYF. In nucleotides, the CDR3 is TGTGCCAGCACCACTGGACTAGCGGGGGGGCTGGAGACCCAGTACTTC. This sequence joins TRBV28 and TRBJ2-5; 15 bases are a match to TRBD2. Germline loops: CDR1 MDHEN, CDR2 SYDVKM. V trimming: 7 bases; J trimming: 5 bases; junction bases outside the gene matches: 8. The CDR3 consists of 16 residues.

The J gene is TRBJ2-3, the V gene TRBV9; maybe TRBD1 (6 bases). Germline-derived CDR1 and CDR2 are SGDLS and YYNGEE. This CDR3 has 17 amino acids. Trimming shortened V by 0 bases and J by 2 bases, and 16 bases separated the two germline ends. CDR3 sequence reads: CASSVGQGRQYTDTQYF. CDR3 nucleotides: TGTGCCAGCAGCGTAGGGCAGGGGAGACAATACACAGATACGCAGTATTTT.

CDR3 sequence: CSVEGPGSSGNTIYF. CDR3 in DNA: TGCAGCGTTGAAGGGCCAGGGAGCTCTGGAAACACCATATATTTT. The chain employs TRBV29-1 and TRBJ1-3, with D possibly TRBD1 on 5 matching bases. The germline CDR1 and CDR2 sequences are SQVTM and ANQGSEA. The CDR3 is made up of 15 amino acids. The V gene lost 1 base and the J gene lost 0 bases, with 10 bases spanning the gap. Supplemented by reference TRBV29-1 and TRBJ1-3, the full variable domain reads SAVISQKPSRDICQRGTSLTIQCQVDSQVTMMFWYRQQPGQSLTLIATANQGSEATYESGFVIDKFPISRPNLTFSTLTVSNMSPEDSSIYLCSVEGPGSSGNTIYFGEGSWLTVV.

A remark on this clone: At one end the junction does not follow the germline gene, possibly because of a read error. Additional DNA sequences in this sample encode the identical CDR3. This chain joins TRBV2 and TRBJ1-4; 7 nucleotides agree with TRBD1. The CDR3 covers 15 residues. CDR1 is SNHLY, CDR2 FYNNEI, per germline. The CDR3 sequence is CASSGRRGANEKLFF. The CDR3 region has the DNA TGTGCCAGCAGTGGGCGCAGGGGGGCGAATGAAAAGCTGTTTTTT.

The sample holds a few counts of this clone. The rearrangement joins TRBV30 to TRBJ1-2; D is possibly TRBD1 (5 bases). Per germline, CDR1 GTSNPN and CDR2 SVGIG (reference sequence). The CDR3 loop spans 14 amino acids. V gave up 6 bases and J gave up 0 bases, with 14 bases separating them. CDR3 nucleotides: TGTGCCTGTACTCCTGACAGCTCTAACTATGGCTACACCTTC. Its translation: CACTPDSSNYGYTF.

The rearrangement joins TRBV9 to TRBJ1-1, with 8 nucleotides matching TRBD1. The CDR3 spans 14 residues. Germline assignment: CDR1 SGDLS and CDR2 YYNGEE. V shed 0 bases and J 6 bases; nucleotides not matched to a gene: 4. CDR3 DNA: TGTGCCAGCAGCGTAGACCCGACAGGGGCTGAAGCTTTCTTT. Protein: CASSVDPTGAEAFF. Drawing the rest from reference TRBV9 and TRBJ1-1, the complete variable domain is DSGVTQTPKHLITATGQRVTLRCSPRSGDLSVYWYQQSLDQGLQFLIQYYNGEERAKGNILERFSAQQFPDLHSELNLSSLELGDSALYFCASSVDPTGAEAFFGQGTRLTVV.

DNA of the CDR3: TGTGCCAGAAGCAGTCCACAGCCAACTAATGAAAAACTGTTTTTT. It yields the protein CARSSPQPTNEKLFF. This chain links TRBV5-3 with TRBJ1-4; D ambiguous. TRBV5-3 is reported as an ORF; its role is uncertain. The CDR3 sequence is 15 residues long. V dropped 4 bases and J dropped 0 bases, with 10 bases sitting between them.

This clone was seen a single time. This chain joins TRBV15 and TRBJ2-7, with 8 nucleotides matching TRBD1. The ends lost 1 base at V and 6 bases at J; junction bases unmatched: 8. CDR3 size: 15 residues. Germline CDR1 is LNHNV and CDR2 is YYDKDF (reference sequence). The CDR3 DNA follows: TGTGCCACCAGCAGAGCTACGGACAGGGAGGTCGAGCAGTACTTC. Translated: CATSRATDREVEQYF.